This T cell receptor (beta chain) was recovered during a study of vaccination and CD4 T cells after COVID-19 (dated by TCRdb to between 2022 and 2023). Study-level background: Convalescent patients had a positive SARS-CoV-2 result on nasal swab PCR, and of these patients, several had mild disease and one had severe disease. Overlapping spike peptide pools from SARS-CoV-2 and from the common cold coronaviruses HCoV-NL63, HCoV-OC43 and HCoV-229E were used as culture stimuli. Post-COVID blood samples from convalescent patients were collected a median of roughly 100 days after diagnosis, with a range of about 35 to 180 days. In nine to eleven COVID-19 convalescent patients and a handful of infection-naive healthy vaccine recipients, researchers compared the spike-specific CD4+ TCR repertoire from before mRNA vaccination with the repertoire from after. The time from the second vaccine dose to post-vaccine blood sampling had a median of 72 days and ranged from about 12 to 250 days. As controls, cultures received a CEFX viral epitope pool (the positive control), an HIV-1 Nef peptide pool (the negative control), or no peptide at all. A few convalescent patients were sampled both early after vaccination (day 14) and late after vaccination (days 161 to 241). In the convalescent cohort there were six males and four females, among whom were two Hispanic individuals, seven Caucasians, two Asians and one multiracial person. Participants received two doses of either the Pfizer-BioNTech BNT162b2 vaccine (n=8) or the Moderna mRNA-1273 vaccine (n=2).

Libraries were prepared through PCR. DNA from cultured CD4+ T cells was subjected to TCR sequencing with the Oncomine TCR Beta short-read assay at the Johns Hopkins FTIC core. The QIAamp micro DNA kit was used to extract genomic DNA from the cultured CD4+ T cells. Oncomine TCR Beta libraries from cultured CD4+ T cells were pooled using unique dual indexes and sequenced on an Illumina iSeq 100. The paper's processing steps were these. Non-productive sequences were filtered out, and CDR3s that did not start with C, did not end with F or W, or were shorter than 7 amino acids were discarded. The MANAFEST web application was used to identify antigen-specific clonotypes by comparing peptide-stimulated wells against reference wells and other culture wells. An FDR below 0.05, an odds ratio above 5, and a productive frequency above 0.1% in at least two of three replicate wells were required for clones to be considered positive. A clonotype was classed as cross-reactive if the clonotype showed significant expansion both in SARS-CoV-2 spike wells and in at least one common cold coronavirus spike condition. CDR3 homology was assessed with Levenshtein distances (stringdist) and unrooted phylogenetic trees (ape) in R version 3.6.1. TCRdb reprocessed the public reads (quality trimming at Q25 with fastp, clone calling with MiXCR) and kept in-frame beta chains. When rows share a CDR3 protein, they turn into one entry using the most common DNA and genes. The V and J calls, along with clone size, are taken from TCRdb and not from the paper's own processing. The sample includes under 30,000 distinct CDR3 sequences, with approximately 40% observed a single time. In total, the top ten clones hold 3% to 3.5% of the sample.

The CDR3 goes from the cysteine to the phenylalanine over 14 residues. Only CDR3 DNA is held: 42 bases, read in frame from base 1. V gives up 5 bases and J gives up 1 base, and the segment between their germline ends measures 11 bases. The germline V gene (reference sequence) specifies SEHNR as CDR1 and FQNEAQ as CDR2. In this sample, this clonotype turned up a few times. What this receptor recognizes is not known. No base quality values were provided; no much bigger clone lies one nucleotide off. The study at large found these results: Of the vaccine-specific clones in convalescent patients, 304 of 307, or nearly all, reacted only to SARS-CoV-2 spike and did not cross-react with common cold coronaviruses. In convalescent patients, a median around 86% of post-vaccine SARS-CoV-2-reactive clones were detected only after vaccination, suggesting vaccine-specific priming. Although the median number of SARS-CoV-2-reactive clonotypes went up from some 23 after infection to around 40 after vaccination, the increase was not significant. Only a relatively small number of convalescent patients were included in the study, and early timepoints following natural infection were not analyzed.

Per the publication, the time point label means: late sampling 161 to 241 days after vaccination in a few convalescent patients. What the treatment or condition label conveys for this sample: approximately 9-day PBMC culture with coronavirus spike peptide pools or control peptides (ViraFEST assay). To expand antigen-specific T cells with peptide pools and then pick out the expanded clonotypes through TCR sequencing, the study relied on the ViraFEST assay. The convalescent patients' positive SARS-CoV-2 PCR tests fell between March and December 2020, which was before the Alpha, Beta and Delta variants emerged in the United States. About 1.8 million PBMCs per well were cultured in IMDM with roughly 5% human AB serum and about 9.2 IU/ml IL-2, plus 10 ug/ml peptide pools. Half of the culture medium was replaced with fresh IL-2-containing medium on days 3 and 7. CD4+ T cells were isolated after approximately ten days of culture through negative selection using the EasySep CD4+ T cell isolation kit. Ficoll-Paque Plus gradient centrifugation was used to isolate PBMCs from whole blood, and the isolated PBMCs were then either used fresh or cryopreserved at -140C. Triplicate wells were generally used for each culture condition.

The receptor comes from a human donor who had recovered from COVID-19. Sequenced material: CD4+ T cells from blood, cultured in vitro, taken about 7 months after SARS-CoV-2 vaccination. The chain links TRBV7-9 with TRBJ1-1, with no confident D gene call. The nucleotides are TGTGCCAGCAGCCGACCCGCCGCGAACACTGAAGCTTTCTTT. It translates to CASSRPAANTEAFF.